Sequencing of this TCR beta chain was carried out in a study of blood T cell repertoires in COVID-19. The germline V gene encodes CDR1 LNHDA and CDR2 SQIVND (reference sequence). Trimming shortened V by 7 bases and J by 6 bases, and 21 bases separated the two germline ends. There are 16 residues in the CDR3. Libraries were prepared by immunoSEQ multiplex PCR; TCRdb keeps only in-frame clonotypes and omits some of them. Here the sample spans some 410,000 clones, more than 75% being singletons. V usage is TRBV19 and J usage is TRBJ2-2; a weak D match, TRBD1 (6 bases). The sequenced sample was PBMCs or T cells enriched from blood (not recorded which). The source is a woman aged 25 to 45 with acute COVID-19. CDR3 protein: CASTPRRDTPSGELFF. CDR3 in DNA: TGTGCCAGTACCCCCCGCCGGGACACGCCTTCCGGGGAGCTGTTTTTT.